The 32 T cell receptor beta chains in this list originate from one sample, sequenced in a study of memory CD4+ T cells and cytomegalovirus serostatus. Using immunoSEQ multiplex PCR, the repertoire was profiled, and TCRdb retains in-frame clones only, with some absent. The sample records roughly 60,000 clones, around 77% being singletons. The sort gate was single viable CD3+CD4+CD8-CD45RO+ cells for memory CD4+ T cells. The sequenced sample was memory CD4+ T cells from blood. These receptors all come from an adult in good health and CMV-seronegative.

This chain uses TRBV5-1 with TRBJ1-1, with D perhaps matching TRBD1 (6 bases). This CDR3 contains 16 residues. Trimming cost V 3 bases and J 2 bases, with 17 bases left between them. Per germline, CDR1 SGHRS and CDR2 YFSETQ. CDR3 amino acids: CASSWEGGVVNTEAFF. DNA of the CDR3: TGCGCCAGCAGCTGGGAGGGGGGCGTTGTAAACACTGAAGCTTTCTTT.

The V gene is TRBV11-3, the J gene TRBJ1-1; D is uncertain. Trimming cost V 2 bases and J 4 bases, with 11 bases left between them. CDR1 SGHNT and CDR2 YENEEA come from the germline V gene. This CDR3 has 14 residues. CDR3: CASSLSDRSTEAFF. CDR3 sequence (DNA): TGTGCCAGCAGCTTATCGGATAGAAGCACTGAAGCTTTCTTT.

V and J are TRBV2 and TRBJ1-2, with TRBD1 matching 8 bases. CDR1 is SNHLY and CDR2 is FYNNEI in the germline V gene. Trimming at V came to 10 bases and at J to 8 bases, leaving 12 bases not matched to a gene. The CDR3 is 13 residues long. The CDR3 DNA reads TGTGCCACCTCCCGGACAGGGATAGAAGGCTACACCTTC. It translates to CATSRTGIEGYTF.

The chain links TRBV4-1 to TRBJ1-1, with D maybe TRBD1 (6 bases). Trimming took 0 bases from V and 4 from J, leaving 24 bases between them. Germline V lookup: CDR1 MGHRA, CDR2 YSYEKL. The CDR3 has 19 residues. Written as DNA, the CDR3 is TGCGCCAGCAGCCAAGAAAGTTTCGTCCAGGGGAAGGGGAGCACTGAAGCTTTCTTT. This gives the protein CASSQESFVQGKGSTEAFF.

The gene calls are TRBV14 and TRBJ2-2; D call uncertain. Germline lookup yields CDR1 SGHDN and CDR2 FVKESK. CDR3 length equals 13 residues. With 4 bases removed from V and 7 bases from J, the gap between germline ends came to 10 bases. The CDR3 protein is CASSLSRSGELFF. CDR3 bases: TGTGCCAGCAGCCTGTCTCGAAGCGGGGAGCTGTTTTTT.

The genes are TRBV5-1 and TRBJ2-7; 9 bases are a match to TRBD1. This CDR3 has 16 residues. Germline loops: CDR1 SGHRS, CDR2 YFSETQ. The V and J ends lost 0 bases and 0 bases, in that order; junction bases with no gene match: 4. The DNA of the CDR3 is TGCGCCAGCAGCTTGGGGGGACAGGGCAGCTCCTACGAGCAGTACTTC. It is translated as CASSLGGQGSSYEQYF.

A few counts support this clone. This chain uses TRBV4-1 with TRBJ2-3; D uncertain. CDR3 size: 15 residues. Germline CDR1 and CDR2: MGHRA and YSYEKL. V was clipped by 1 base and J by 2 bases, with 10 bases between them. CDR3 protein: CASSQVGSNTDTQYF. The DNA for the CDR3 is TGCGCCAGCAGCCAAGTCGGGTCTAACACAGATACGCAGTATTTT.

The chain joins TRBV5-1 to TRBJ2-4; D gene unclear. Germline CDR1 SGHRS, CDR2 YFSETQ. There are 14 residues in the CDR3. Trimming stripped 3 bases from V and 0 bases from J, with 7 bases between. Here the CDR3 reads CASSYTSAKNIQYF. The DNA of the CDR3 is TGCGCCAGCAGCTACACCTCAGCCAAAAACATTCAGTACTTC.

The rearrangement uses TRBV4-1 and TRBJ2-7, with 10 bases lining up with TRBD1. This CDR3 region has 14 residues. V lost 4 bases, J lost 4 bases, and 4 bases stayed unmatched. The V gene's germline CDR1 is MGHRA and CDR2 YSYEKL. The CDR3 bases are TGCGCCAGCAGCCTAGACAGGGGGCGTTACGAGCAGTACTTC. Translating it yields CASSLDRGRYEQYF.

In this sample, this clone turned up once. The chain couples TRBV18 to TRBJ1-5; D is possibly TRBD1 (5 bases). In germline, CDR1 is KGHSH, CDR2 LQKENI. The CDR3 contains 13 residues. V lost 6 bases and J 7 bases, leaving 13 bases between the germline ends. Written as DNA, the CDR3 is TGTGCCAGCTCGATTTCGGGGGAACAGCCCCAGCATTTT. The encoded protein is CASSISGEQPQHF.

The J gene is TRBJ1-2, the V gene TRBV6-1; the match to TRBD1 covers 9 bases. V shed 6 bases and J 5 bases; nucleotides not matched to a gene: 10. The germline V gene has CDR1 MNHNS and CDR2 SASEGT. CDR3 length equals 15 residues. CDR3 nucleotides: TGTGCCAGCAGAGACCGGGACAGGGAGGGTTATGGCTACACCTTC. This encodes CASRDRDREGYGYTF.

In DNA, the CDR3 is TGTGCCAGCAGTTCTCGAGGGTGGGAGGGCGGGTTAGAGCAGTTCTTC. The encoded protein is CASSSRGWEGGLEQFF. The chain carries TRBV27 and TRBJ2-1; 7 bases are a match to TRBD2. The CDR3 loop spans 16 amino acids. Trimming removed 4 bases from V and 10 bases from J; junction bases left unmatched: 16. The germline CDR1 and CDR2 sequences are MNHEY and SMNVEV (reference sequence).

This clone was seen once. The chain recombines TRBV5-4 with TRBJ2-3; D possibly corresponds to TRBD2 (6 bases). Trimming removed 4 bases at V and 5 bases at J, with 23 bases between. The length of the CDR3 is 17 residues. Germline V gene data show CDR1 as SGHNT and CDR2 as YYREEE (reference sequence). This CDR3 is CASSPNPLSGALDTQYF. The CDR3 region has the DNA TGTGCCAGCAGCCCCAACCCCTTGTCGGGAGCCTTAGATACGCAGTATTTT.

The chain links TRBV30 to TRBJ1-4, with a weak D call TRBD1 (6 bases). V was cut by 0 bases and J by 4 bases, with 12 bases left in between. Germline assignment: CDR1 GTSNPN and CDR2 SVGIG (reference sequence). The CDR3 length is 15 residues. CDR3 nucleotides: TGTGCCTGGAGTGTACGAGGGGGGGTTAATGAAAAACTGTTTTTT. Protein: CAWSVRGGVNEKLFF.

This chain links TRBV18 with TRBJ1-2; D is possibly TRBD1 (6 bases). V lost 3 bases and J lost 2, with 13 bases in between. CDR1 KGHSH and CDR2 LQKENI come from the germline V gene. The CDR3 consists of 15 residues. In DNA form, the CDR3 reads TGTGCCAGCTCACCTACTACAGGGAAAAACTATGGCTACACCTTC. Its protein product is CASSPTTGKNYGYTF.

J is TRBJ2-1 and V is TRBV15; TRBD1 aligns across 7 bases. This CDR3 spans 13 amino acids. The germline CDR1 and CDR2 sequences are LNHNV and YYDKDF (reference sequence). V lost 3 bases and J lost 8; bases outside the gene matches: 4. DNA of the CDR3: TGTGCCACCAGCAGCAGACAGGGAGATGAGCAGTTCTTC. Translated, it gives CATSSRQGDEQFF.

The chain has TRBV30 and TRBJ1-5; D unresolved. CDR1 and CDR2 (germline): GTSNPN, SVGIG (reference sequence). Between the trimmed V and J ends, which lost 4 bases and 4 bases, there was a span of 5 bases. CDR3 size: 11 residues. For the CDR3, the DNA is TGTGCCTGGACTGGAAATCAGCCCCAGCATTTT. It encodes CAWTGNQPQHF.

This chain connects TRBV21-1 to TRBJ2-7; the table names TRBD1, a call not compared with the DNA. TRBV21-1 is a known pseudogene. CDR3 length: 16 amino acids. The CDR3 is CASSKAIVGLDYEQYF. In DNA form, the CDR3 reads TGTGCCAGCAGCAAAGCGATAGTGGGGCTAGACTACGAGCAGTACTTC.

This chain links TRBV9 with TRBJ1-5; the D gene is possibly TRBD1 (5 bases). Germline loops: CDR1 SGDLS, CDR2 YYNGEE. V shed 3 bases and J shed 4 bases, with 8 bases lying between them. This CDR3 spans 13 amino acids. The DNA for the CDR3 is TGTGCCAGCAGCGCAACAGGAAATCAGCCCCAGCATTTT. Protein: CASSATGNQPQHF.

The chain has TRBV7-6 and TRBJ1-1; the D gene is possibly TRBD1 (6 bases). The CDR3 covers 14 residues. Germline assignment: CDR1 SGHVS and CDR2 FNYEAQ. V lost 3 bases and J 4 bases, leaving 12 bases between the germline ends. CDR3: CASSLAGASTEAFF. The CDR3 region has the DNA TGTGCCAGCAGCTTGGCAGGGGCGTCCACTGAAGCTTTCTTT.

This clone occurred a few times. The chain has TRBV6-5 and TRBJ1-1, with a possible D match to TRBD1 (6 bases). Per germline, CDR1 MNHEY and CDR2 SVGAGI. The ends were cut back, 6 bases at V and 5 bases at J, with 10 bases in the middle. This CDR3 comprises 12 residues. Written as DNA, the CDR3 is TGTGCCAGCAGACAAACAGGGACTGAAGCTTTCTTT. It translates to CASRQTGTEAFF.

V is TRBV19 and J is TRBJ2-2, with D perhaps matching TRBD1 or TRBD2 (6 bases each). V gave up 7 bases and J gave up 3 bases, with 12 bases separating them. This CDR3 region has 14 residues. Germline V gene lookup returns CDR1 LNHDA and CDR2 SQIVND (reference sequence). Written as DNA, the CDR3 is TGTGCCAGTAACCCGGGGGCCTACACCGGGGAGCTGTTTTTT. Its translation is CASNPGAYTGELFF.

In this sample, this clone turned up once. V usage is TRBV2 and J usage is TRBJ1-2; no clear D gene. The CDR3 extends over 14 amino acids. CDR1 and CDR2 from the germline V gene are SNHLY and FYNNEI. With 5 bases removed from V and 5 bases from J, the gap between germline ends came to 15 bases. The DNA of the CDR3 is TGTGCCAGCAGTCTAGAGGGAGCTGGGTATGGCTACACCTTC. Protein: CASSLEGAGYGYTF.

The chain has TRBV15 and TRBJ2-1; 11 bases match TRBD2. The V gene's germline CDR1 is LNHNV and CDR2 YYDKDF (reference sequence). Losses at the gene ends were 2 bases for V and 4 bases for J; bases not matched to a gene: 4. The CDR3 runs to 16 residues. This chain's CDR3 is CATSRISSGRYNEQFF. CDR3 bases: TGTGCCACCAGCAGAATCTCTAGCGGGAGGTACAATGAGCAGTTCTTC. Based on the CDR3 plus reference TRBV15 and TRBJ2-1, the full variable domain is DAMVIQNPRYQVTQFGKPVTLSCSQTLNHNVMYWYQQKSSQAPKLLFHYYDKDFNNEADTPDNFQSRRPNTSFCFLDIRSPGLGDTAMYLCATSRISSGRYNEQFFGPGTRLTVL.

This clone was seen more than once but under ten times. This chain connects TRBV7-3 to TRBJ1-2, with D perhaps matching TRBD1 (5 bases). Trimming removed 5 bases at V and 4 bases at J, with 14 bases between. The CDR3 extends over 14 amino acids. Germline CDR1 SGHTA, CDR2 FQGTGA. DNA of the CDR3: TGTGCCAGCAGCCCCGATGGGGCAGTCTATGGCTACACCTTC. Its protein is CASSPDGAVYGYTF.

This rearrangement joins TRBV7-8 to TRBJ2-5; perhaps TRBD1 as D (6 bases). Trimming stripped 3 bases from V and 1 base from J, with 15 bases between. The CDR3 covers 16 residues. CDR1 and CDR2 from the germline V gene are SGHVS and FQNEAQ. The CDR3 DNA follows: TGTGCCAGCAGCTTGAATCTGCAGGGGACCCAAGAGACCCAGTACTTC. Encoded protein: CASSLNLQGTQETQYF.

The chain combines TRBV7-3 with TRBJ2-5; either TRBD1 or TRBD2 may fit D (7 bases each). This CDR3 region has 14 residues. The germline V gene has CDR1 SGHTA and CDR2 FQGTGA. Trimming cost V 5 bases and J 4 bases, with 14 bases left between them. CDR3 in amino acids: CASSPTGEGETQYF. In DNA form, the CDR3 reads TGTGCCAGCAGCCCCACAGGGGAGGGAGAGACCCAGTACTTC.

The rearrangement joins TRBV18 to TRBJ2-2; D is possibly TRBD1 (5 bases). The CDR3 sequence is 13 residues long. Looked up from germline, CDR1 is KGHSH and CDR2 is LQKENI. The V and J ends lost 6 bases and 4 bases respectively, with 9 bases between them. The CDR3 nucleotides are TGTGCCAGCTCTCCAGGGCCCACCGGGGAGCTGTTTTTT. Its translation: CASSPGPTGELFF.

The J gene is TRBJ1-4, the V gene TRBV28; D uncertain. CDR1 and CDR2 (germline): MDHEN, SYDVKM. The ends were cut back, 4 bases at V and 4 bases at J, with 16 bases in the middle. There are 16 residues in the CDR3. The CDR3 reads CASSSPWGAYNEKLFF. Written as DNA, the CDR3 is TGTGCCAGCAGTTCCCCCTGGGGAGCCTATAATGAAAAACTGTTTTTT. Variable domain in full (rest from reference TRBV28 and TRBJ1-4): DVKVTQSSRYLVKRTGEKVFLECVQDMDHENMFWYRQDPGLGLRLIYFSYDVKMKEKGDIPEGYSVSREKKERFSLILESASTNQTSMYLCASSSPWGAYNEKLFFGSGTQLSVL.

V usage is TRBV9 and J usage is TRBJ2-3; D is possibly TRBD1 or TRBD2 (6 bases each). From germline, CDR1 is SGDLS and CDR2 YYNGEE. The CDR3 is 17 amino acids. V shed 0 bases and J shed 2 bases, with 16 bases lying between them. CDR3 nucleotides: TGTGCCAGCAGCGTAGGGGGAGGAGGGGGACCCACAGATACGCAGTATTTT. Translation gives CASSVGGGGGPTDTQYF.

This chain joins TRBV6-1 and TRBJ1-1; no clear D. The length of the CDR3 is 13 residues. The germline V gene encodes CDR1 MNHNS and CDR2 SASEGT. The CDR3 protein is CAEGSSMNTEAFF. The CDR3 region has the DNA TGTGCGGAGGGCTCGTCTATGAACACTGAAGCTTTCTTT.

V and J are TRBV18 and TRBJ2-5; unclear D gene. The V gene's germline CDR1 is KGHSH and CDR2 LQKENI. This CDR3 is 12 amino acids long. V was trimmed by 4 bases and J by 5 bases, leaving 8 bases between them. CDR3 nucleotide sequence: TGTGCCAGCTCACAGGGCCCGGAGACCCAGTACTTC. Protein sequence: CASSQGPETQYF.